These T cell receptor beta chains were read from a single sample in a study of chemoradiotherapy in HPV16-positive cancers. Some clones are missing from TCRdb's copy, which holds only in-frame ones; the method was immunoSEQ multiplex PCR. The table records 8,500 to 14,000 clones, 80% to 95% of them present only once. The specimen comprised blood, sampled from a patient who underwent chemoradiotherapy. Source of these receptors: a human donor with HPV-associated anogenital cancer. Each CDR3 is given with its conserved first and last residue. The order of the fields is clone size, D gene, J gene, V gene, CDR3 protein, CDR3 DNA. The D gene is left open where the match is weak. Size is omitted from some rows. Given values are once, few, many or a class for expanded clones.

clone_size: -; d_call: TRBD1; j_call: TRBJ2-1; v_call: TRBV12-5; cdr3_aa: CASGFGLSGTGNNEQFF; cdr3_nt: TGTGCTAGTGGTTTTGGATTGTCGGGGACAGGAAACAATGAGCAGTTCTTC
clone_size: -; d_call: TRBD1; j_call: TRBJ1-2; v_call: TRBV4-2; cdr3_aa: CASSQTGQGNYGYTF; cdr3_nt: TGTGCCAGCAGCCAAACGGGACAGGGGAACTATGGCTACACCTTC
clone_size: -; d_call: -; j_call: TRBJ1-2; v_call: TRBV2; cdr3_aa: CASRSGTIYGYTF; cdr3_nt: TGTGCCAGCAGATCGGGCACGATCTATGGCTACACCTTC
clone_size: -; d_call: -; j_call: TRBJ2-6; v_call: TRBV7-6; cdr3_aa: CASKRTLGANVLTF; cdr3_nt: TGTGCCAGCAAGAGAACGCTGGGGGCCAACGTCCTGACTTTC
clone_size: -; d_call: TRBD2; j_call: TRBJ2-4; v_call: TRBV6-1; cdr3_aa: CASTPSGVKNIQYF; cdr3_nt: TGTGCCAGCACCCCCAGCGGGGTAAAAAACATTCAGTACTTC
clone_size: -; d_call: -; j_call: TRBJ2-1; v_call: TRBV4-1; cdr3_aa: CASSQGPNNEQFF; cdr3_nt: TGCGCCAGCAGCCAAGGGCCCAACAATGAGCAGTTCTTC
clone_size: -; d_call: -; j_call: TRBJ1-5; v_call: TRBV4-2; cdr3_aa: CASSQEHSNQPQHF; cdr3_nt: TGTGCCAGCAGCCAAGAACACAGCAATCAGCCCCAGCATTTT
clone_size: -; d_call: -; j_call: TRBJ1-2; v_call: TRBV4-1; cdr3_aa: CASSQYGGYTF; cdr3_nt: TGCGCCAGCAGCCAGTATGGGGGCTACACCTTC
clone_size: few; d_call: -; j_call: TRBJ2-3; v_call: TRBV7-8; cdr3_aa: CASSPPVTDTQYF; cdr3_nt: TGTGCCAGCAGCCCGCCGGTTACAGATACGCAGTATTTT
clone_size: -; d_call: TRBD1; j_call: TRBJ1-1; v_call: TRBV18; cdr3_aa: CASSRQGDEAFF; cdr3_nt: TGTGCCAGCTCCCGCCAGGGGGATGAAGCTTTCTTT
clone_size: -; d_call: -; j_call: TRBJ2-4; v_call: TRBV6-1; cdr3_aa: CASSATAKDIQYF; cdr3_nt: TGTGCCAGCAGTGCCACAGCAAAGGACATTCAGTACTTC
clone_size: few; d_call: -; j_call: TRBJ1-6; v_call: TRBV1; cdr3_aa: CTSSHASGDSGSPLHF; cdr3_nt: TGCACCAGCAGCCACGCATCGGGCGATAGCGGGTCACCCCTCCACTTT
clone_size: -; d_call: -; j_call: TRBJ1-5; v_call: TRBV7-9; cdr3_aa: CASSLQGEPQHF; cdr3_nt: TGTGCCAGCAGCTTACAGGGTGAGCCCCAGCATTTT
clone_size: -; d_call: -; j_call: TRBJ2-1; v_call: TRBV7-8; cdr3_aa: CASSLAGLREQFF; cdr3_nt: TGTGCCAGCAGCTTAGCCGGACTTCGGGAGCAGTTCTTC
clone_size: -; d_call: -; j_call: TRBJ2-7; v_call: TRBV30; cdr3_aa: CAWSVLGAWPYEQYF; cdr3_nt: TGTGCCTGGAGTGTACTTGGGGCCTGGCCTTACGAGCAGTACTTC
clone_size: -; d_call: -; j_call: TRBJ1-2; v_call: TRBV5-1; cdr3_aa: CASTEGGYGYTF; cdr3_nt: TGCGCCAGCACTGAGGGGGGCTATGGCTACACCTTC
clone_size: -; d_call: TRBD1; j_call: TRBJ1-2; v_call: TRBV2; cdr3_aa: CASRAGTGITYGYTF; cdr3_nt: TGTGCCAGCAGGGCCGGGACAGGGATTACTTATGGCTACACCTTC
clone_size: -; d_call: TRBD1; j_call: TRBJ2-7; v_call: TRBV2; cdr3_aa: CASSLGQGAYEQYF; cdr3_nt: TGTGCCAGCAGTCTGGGACAGGGGGCCTACGAGCAGTACTTC
clone_size: -; d_call: TRBD1; j_call: TRBJ1-5; v_call: TRBV4-1; cdr3_aa: CASSQTSGTGVQPQHF; cdr3_nt: TGCGCCAGCAGCCAGACTTCCGGGACAGGGGTTCAGCCCCAGCATTTT
clone_size: -; d_call: -; j_call: TRBJ2-5; v_call: TRBV19; cdr3_aa: CASSMGRGARKETQYF; cdr3_nt: TGTGCCAGTAGTATGGGTCGGGGGGCTAGGAAAGAGACCCAGTACTTC
clone_size: -; d_call: -; j_call: TRBJ1-2; v_call: TRBV29-1; cdr3_aa: CSVRGQGKGYTF; cdr3_nt: TGCAGCGTGCGGGGGCAGGGTAAAGGCTACACCTTC
clone_size: -; d_call: TRBD2; j_call: TRBJ2-2; v_call: TRBV6-4; cdr3_aa: CASSPSSGGPTGELFF; cdr3_nt: TGTGCCAGCAGTCCCTCTAGCGGGGGGCCCACCGGGGAGCTGTTTTTT
clone_size: -; d_call: -; j_call: TRBJ2-6; v_call: TRBV7-6; cdr3_aa: CASSHLGGSGANVLTF; cdr3_nt: TGTGCCAGCAGCCACCTAGGGGGCTCTGGGGCCAACGTCCTGACTTTC
clone_size: -; d_call: TRBD2; j_call: TRBJ2-5; v_call: TRBV6-5; cdr3_aa: CASGRGGETQYF; cdr3_nt: TGTGCCAGCGGGAGGGGTGGGGAGACCCAGTACTTC
clone_size: -; d_call: -; j_call: TRBJ1-2; v_call: TRBV6-5; cdr3_aa: CASSFHDLSGYTF; cdr3_nt: TGTGCCAGCAGTTTCCACGACCTTTCGGGCTACACCTTC
clone_size: -; d_call: -; j_call: TRBJ2-7; v_call: TRBV6-5; cdr3_aa: CASNPGVYQMGEQYF; cdr3_nt: TGTGCCAGCAACCCTGGGGTCTACCAAATGGGGGAGCAGTACTTC
clone_size: -; d_call: TRBD1; j_call: TRBJ1-1; v_call: TRBV29-1; cdr3_aa: CSVRATGTEAFF; cdr3_nt: TGCAGCGTGCGAGCGACAGGGACTGAAGCTTTCTTT
clone_size: -; d_call: -; j_call: TRBJ2-7; v_call: TRBV5-5; cdr3_aa: CASSLGYVKSSYEQYF; cdr3_nt: TGTGCCAGCAGCTTGGGGTATGTCAAGAGCTCCTACGAGCAGTACTTC
clone_size: -; d_call: TRBD2; j_call: TRBJ2-7; v_call: TRBV13; cdr3_aa: CASSVLAASYEQYF; cdr3_nt: TGTGCCAGCAGCGTCCTAGCGGCCTCCTACGAGCAGTACTTC
clone_size: once; d_call: TRBD2; j_call: TRBJ2-7; v_call: TRBV6-6; cdr3_aa: CASSYGGGSYEQYF; cdr3_nt: TGTGCCAGCAGTTATGGGGGGGGCTCCTACGAGCAGTACTTC